This T cell receptor beta chain came from a study of blood T cell repertoires in COVID-19. The data were produced by immunoSEQ multiplex PCR, yet TCRdb's version contains in-frame clones alone and is incomplete. The sample consists of around 260,000 clones, around 90% of them appearing once. The germline gives CDR1 MDHEN, CDR2 SYDVKM. The CDR3 totals 15 residues. V shed 4 bases, J shed 0 bases, and the junction held 5 bases outside the gene matches. This clonotype was obtained from a woman aged 65 to 85 with COVID-19, enrolled during active disease. The rearrangement joins TRBV28 to TRBJ1-2, with 7 nucleotides matching TRBD1. Sequencing was carried out using peripheral blood. The CDR3 protein is CASSSHGTANYGYTF. CDR3 sequence (DNA): TGTGCCAGCAGTTCACATGGGACAGCTAACTATGGCTACACCTTC.